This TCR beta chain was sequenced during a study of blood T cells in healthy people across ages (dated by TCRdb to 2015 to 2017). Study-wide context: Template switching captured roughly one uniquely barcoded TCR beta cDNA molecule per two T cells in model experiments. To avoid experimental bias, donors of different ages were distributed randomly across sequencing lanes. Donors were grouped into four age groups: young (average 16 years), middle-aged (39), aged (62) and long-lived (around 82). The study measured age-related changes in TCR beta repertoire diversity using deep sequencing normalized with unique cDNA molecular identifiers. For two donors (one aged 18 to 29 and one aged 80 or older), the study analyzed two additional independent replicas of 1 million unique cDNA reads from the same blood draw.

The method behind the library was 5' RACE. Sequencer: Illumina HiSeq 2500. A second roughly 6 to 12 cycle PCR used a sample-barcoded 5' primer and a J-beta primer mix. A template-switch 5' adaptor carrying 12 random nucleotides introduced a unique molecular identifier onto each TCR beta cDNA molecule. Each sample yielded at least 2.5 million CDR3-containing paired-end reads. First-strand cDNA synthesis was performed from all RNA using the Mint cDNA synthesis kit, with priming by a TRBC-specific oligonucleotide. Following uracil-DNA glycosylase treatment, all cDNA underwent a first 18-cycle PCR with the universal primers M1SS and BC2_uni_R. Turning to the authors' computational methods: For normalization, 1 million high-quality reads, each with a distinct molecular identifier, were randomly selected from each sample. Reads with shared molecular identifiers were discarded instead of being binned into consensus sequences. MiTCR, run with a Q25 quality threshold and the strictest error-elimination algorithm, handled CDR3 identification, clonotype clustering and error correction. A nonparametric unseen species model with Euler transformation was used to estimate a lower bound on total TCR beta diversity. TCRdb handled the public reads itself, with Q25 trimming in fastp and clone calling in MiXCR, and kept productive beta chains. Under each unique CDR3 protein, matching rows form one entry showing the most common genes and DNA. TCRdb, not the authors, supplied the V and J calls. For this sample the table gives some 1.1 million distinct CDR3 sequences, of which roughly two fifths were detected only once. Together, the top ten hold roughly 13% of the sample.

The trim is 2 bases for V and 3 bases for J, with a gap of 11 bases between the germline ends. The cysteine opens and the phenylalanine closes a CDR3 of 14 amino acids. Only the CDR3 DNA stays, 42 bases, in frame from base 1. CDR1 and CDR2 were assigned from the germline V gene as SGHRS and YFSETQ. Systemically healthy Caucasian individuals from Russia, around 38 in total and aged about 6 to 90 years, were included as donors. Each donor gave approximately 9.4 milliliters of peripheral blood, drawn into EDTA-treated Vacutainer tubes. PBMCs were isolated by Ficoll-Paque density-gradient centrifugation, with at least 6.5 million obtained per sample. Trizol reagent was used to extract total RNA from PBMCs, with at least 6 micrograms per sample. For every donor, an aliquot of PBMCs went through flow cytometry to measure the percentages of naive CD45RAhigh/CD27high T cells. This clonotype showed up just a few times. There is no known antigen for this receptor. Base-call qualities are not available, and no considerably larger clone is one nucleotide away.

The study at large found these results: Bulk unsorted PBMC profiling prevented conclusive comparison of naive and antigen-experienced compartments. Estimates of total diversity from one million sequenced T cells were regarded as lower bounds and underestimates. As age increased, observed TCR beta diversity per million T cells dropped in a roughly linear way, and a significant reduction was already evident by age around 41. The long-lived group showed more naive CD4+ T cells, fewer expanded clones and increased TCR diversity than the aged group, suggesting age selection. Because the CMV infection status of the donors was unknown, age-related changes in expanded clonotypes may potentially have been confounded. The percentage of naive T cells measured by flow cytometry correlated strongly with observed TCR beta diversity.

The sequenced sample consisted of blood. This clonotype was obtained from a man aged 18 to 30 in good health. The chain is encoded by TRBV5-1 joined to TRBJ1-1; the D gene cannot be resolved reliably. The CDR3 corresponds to CASSFPGSDTEAFF. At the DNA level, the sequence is TGCGCCAGCAGCTTCCCGGGGTCGGACACTGAAGCTTTCTTT. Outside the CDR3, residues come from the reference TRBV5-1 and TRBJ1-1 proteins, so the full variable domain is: KAGVTQTPRYLIKTRGQQVTLSCSPISGHRSVSWYQQTPGQGLQFLFEYFSETQRNKGNFPGRFSGRQFSNSRSEMNVSTLELGDSALYLCASSFPGSDTEAFFGQGTRLTVV.